This TCR beta chain was recorded in a study of blood T cell repertoires in COVID-19. Produced via immunoSEQ multiplex PCR; TCRdb's table is partial and in-frame only. The table has approximately 45,000 clones, around 75% seen once. The CDR3 consists of 14 residues. V was cut by 5 bases and J by 0 bases, with 5 bases left in between. The germline V gene encodes CDR1 SGHVS and CDR2 FQNEAQ. This clone was detected only once. Sample: peripheral blood. The TCR originated in a man aged 80 or over with acute or convalescent COVID-19. V usage is TRBV7-8 and J usage is TRBJ2-6; no clear D. The CDR3: CASSLNSGANVLTF. CDR3 nucleotide sequence: TGTGCCAGCAGCCTAAACTCTGGGGCCAACGTCCTGACTTTC. Filled out from reference TRBV7-8 and TRBJ2-6, the complete variable domain reads GAGVSQSPRYKVAKRGQDVALRCDPISGHVSLFWYQQALGQGPEFLTYFQNEAQLDKSGLPSDRFFAERPEGSVSTLKIQRTQQEDSAVYLCASSLNSGANVLTFGAGSRLTVL.